This TCR beta chain stems from a study of cytotoxic CD8 clonotypes in ibrutinib-treated CLL. Between the trimmed V and J ends, which lost 1 base and 2 bases, there was a span of 9 bases. Germline lookup yields CDR1 SQVTM and CDR2 ANQGSEA. The CDR3 is 13 amino acids. Method: immunoSEQ multiplex PCR; TCRdb's copy keeps in-frame clones and lacks some. The data contain under 300,000 clones, more than 70% of them singletons. Regarding the study as a whole: Clonality was higher at baseline than in age-matched healthy donors and tracked circulating CD8+ T-cell counts.

Comment on this clone: Its target is unknown.

Material: PBMCs, obtained at disease progression, from a patient treated with ibrutinib. This TCR was sampled from a human donor with chronic lymphocytic leukemia. The V gene is TRBV29-1, the J gene TRBJ2-7; perhaps TRBD1 as D (6 bases). DNA of the CDR3: TGCAGCGTTGAAGGAGCAGGGGCCTACGAGCAGTACTTC. Its translation is CSVEGAGAYEQYF.